This T cell receptor (beta chain) was sequenced for a study of blood T cell repertoires in COVID-19 (dated by TCRdb to 2018 to 2020). With regard to the full study: Samples covering the acute and convalescent phases of COVID-19 were provided by collaborators in the United States, Italy and Spain. Samples were obtained from the ongoing ImmuneRACE study (first 160 participants) and from 1,254 subjects provided by 6 global collaborators. The material from the prospective study consisted of cDNA or gDNA derived from T cells, B-cell-depleted T cells, or PBMCs. Subjects who had been exposed to COVID-19, were actively infected with it, or had recovered from it provided the deeply sampled blood TCRbeta repertoires that made up the dataset. The sample metadata nearly always contained a de-identified subject ID, COVID-19 status, age in years and sex. The repertoires were released in a freely available public database intended as a resource for research on the immune response to SARS-CoV-2. HLA class I and class II types, where available, came from metadata supplied by the sample provider rather than from assay-based typing.

This clone appeared a single time. What this receptor recognizes is not known. It has no much larger one-base neighbor in the sample; base qualities were not kept. Participants in the prospective study were enrolled through a virtual design, were aged roughly 18 to 100 years, and lived in about 25 United States geographic areas. In the prospective study, participants were assigned to cohorts based on the clinical history participants reported in a screening survey and a study questionnaire. ImmuneRACE Cohort 3 recovered participants were defined by two consecutive negative NP/OP PCR tests, healthcare professional clearance, or symptom resolution. Each participant in the prospective study had whole blood, serum and a nasopharyngeal or oropharyngeal swab collected by mobile phlebotomists. Prospective study participants could optionally give additional blood draws and questionnaires over an approximately two-month period. Blood samples from the prospective study were shipped frozen or at room temperature prior to DNA extraction.

On the study overall, not on this receptor specifically: How much clinical and demographic metadata was included differed by source and by participant, and the metadata was provided uncurated.

Including the terminal cysteine and phenylalanine, the CDR3 comprises 15 residues. The only DNA kept is the CDR3, 45 bases in frame from the first base. For CDR1 and CDR2, the germline V gene lists MDHEN and SYDVKM. Trimming removed 5 bases from V and 0 bases from J, leaving 14 bases between the germline ends. TCRbeta CDR3 regions were amplified from genomic DNA using the immunoSEQ Assay, a bias-controlled multiplex PCR. The published analysis was carried out like this. Nucleated cell counts per sample were estimated from amplification of reference gene primers within the assay. To quantify the absolute abundance of each unique TCRbeta CDR3 rearrangement, sequence reads were collapsed and filtered. For each sample, productive Simpson clonality was calculated as the square root of Simpson's diversity index across productive rearrangements. Here the immuneACCESS table is served through TCRdb, limited to in-frame sequences with V and J called. Missing clones are a known gap in these copies; in checked studies unresolved V genes cover under half, and the rest lacks a known reason. The DNA was the basis for D and trimming; V, J and clone size are from that table. The sample table lists about 330,000 clones, 85% to 90% of them with a count of one. Together, the top ten hold about 10% of the sample.

The sequence links TRBV28 to TRBJ2-7; TRBD2 is a weak D gene call, 5 bases matching. Sequencing used PBMCs or T cells enriched from blood (not recorded which). The receptor was isolated from a woman aged 18-29 years who had recovered from COVID-19. This receptor has the CDR3 CASSPVGSRSYEQYF. At the DNA level, the sequence is TGTGCCAGCAGTCCGGTTGGGAGCCGCTCCTACGAGCAGTACTTC.